These T cell receptor beta chains were read from a single sample in a study of T and B cells in COVID-19 patients. Each CDR3 protein is one row after TCRdb ran MiXCR on the multiplex PCR reads. The sample lists roughly 11,000 distinct CDR3 sequences; roughly 31% were seen once. The source material was blood. The origin of the receptors is a human donor with active COVID-19. The CDR3 runs from the conserved cysteine through the conserved F or W. D genes are given only for firm matches. The size of a clone is reported for some rows only, either as once, few or many, or as a class for expanded clones.

CDR3nt: TGTGCCAGCAGTTACCGAGGCATTAGGACTGAAGCTTTCTTT; CDR3aa: CASSYRGIRTEAFF; abundance: -; v_gene: TRBV6-5; d_gene: -; j_gene: TRBJ1-1
CDR3nt: TGTGCCAGCTCACCCGGCAACACCGGGGAGCTGTTTTTT; CDR3aa: CASSPGNTGELFF; abundance: -; v_gene: TRBV18; d_gene: -; j_gene: TRBJ2-2
CDR3nt: TGTGCCAGCAGTTTATTTGCTGGGAGATATGGGAATTCACCCCTCCACTTT; CDR3aa: CASSLFAGRYGNSPLHF; abundance: -; v_gene: TRBV28; d_gene: -; j_gene: TRBJ1-6
CDR3nt: TGTGCCAGCAGCTTGGCGGCAGGGCTTGACTATGGCTACACCTTC; CDR3aa: CASSLAAGLDYGYTF; abundance: -; v_gene: TRBV5-4; d_gene: -; j_gene: TRBJ1-2
CDR3nt: TGTGCCAGCAGTTTAGGAGTTTCGGGGTATACGCAGTATTTT; CDR3aa: CASSLGVSGYTQYF; abundance: -; v_gene: TRBV28; d_gene: -; j_gene: TRBJ2-3
CDR3nt: TGTGCCAGCAGTACCGAGACAGGGGCTGAGACCCAGTACTTC; CDR3aa: CASSTETGAETQYF; abundance: medium-sized; v_gene: TRBV12-3/TRBV12-4; d_gene: TRBD1; j_gene: TRBJ2-5
CDR3nt: TGTGCCAGCAGCTCGACCACCAGGGGAGTTAACACTGAAGCTTTCTTT; CDR3aa: CASSSTTRGVNTEAFF; abundance: -; v_gene: TRBV7-9; d_gene: -; j_gene: TRBJ1-1
CDR3nt: TGTGCCAGCAGTCCTGACAGGGGGCTTGGTAATGAAAAACTGTTTTTT; CDR3aa: CASSPDRGLGNEKLFF; abundance: few; v_gene: TRBV12-3/TRBV12-4; d_gene: TRBD1; j_gene: TRBJ1-4
CDR3nt: TGTGCCAGCAGCCTTACCGGGGGGAACAATGAGCAGTTCTTC; CDR3aa: CASSLTGGNNEQFF; abundance: once; v_gene: TRBV7-2; d_gene: TRBD2; j_gene: TRBJ2-1
CDR3nt: TGTGCCAGCAGCTTAATAGACACCTATGGCTACACCTTC; CDR3aa: CASSLIDTYGYTF; abundance: once; v_gene: TRBV11-2; d_gene: -; j_gene: TRBJ1-2
CDR3nt: TGTGCCTGGAGTGTCGGCAGGGAGGGAGATGGCTACACCTTC; CDR3aa: CAWSVGREGDGYTF; abundance: -; v_gene: TRBV30; d_gene: -; j_gene: TRBJ1-2
CDR3nt: TGTGCCAGCACTACCTTTAACAATAGGCCTGAAGCTTTCTTT; CDR3aa: CASTTFNNRPEAFF; abundance: few; v_gene: TRBV27; d_gene: -; j_gene: TRBJ1-1
CDR3nt: TGTGCCTGGAGTGTTAAGACTAGCGGGGGGAACAATGAGCAGTTCTTC; CDR3aa: CAWSVKTSGGNNEQFF; abundance: few; v_gene: TRBV30; d_gene: TRBD2; j_gene: TRBJ2-1
CDR3nt: TGCAGTGCTAGTGCAGGGGACAGGGGTACAGATACGCAGTATTTT; CDR3aa: CSASAGDRGTDTQYF; abundance: few; v_gene: TRBV20-1; d_gene: TRBD1; j_gene: TRBJ2-3
CDR3nt: TGTGCCAGCAGTCCCGGGGACAGGGGGAATCAGCCCCAGCATTTT; CDR3aa: CASSPGDRGNQPQHF; abundance: -; v_gene: TRBV7-2; d_gene: TRBD1; j_gene: TRBJ1-5
CDR3nt: TGTGCCTGGATACGGGCGGGGGGACCGGACGGCGAGACCCAGTACTTC; CDR3aa: CAWIRAGGPDGETQYF; abundance: medium-sized; v_gene: TRBV30; d_gene: TRBD2; j_gene: TRBJ2-5
CDR3nt: TGTGCCGGAGGGGGGCCTCAAGGAGATACGCAGTATTTT; CDR3aa: CAGGGPQGDTQYF; abundance: few; v_gene: TRBV5-3; d_gene: -; j_gene: TRBJ2-3
CDR3nt: TGTGCCAGCAGGGGAACAGCAACTAATGAAAAACTGTTTTTT; CDR3aa: CASRGTATNEKLFF; abundance: few; v_gene: TRBV27; d_gene: -; j_gene: TRBJ1-4
CDR3nt: TGTGCCAGCAGCTCCACGGCAGAGACGCAGTATTTT; CDR3aa: CASSSTAETQYF; abundance: medium-sized; v_gene: TRBV5-6; d_gene: -; j_gene: TRBJ2-3
CDR3nt: TGTGCCAGCTCATTAAGAGGGGCTCTCTACAATGAGCAGTTCTTC; CDR3aa: CASSLRGALYNEQFF; abundance: -; v_gene: TRBV18; d_gene: -; j_gene: TRBJ2-1
CDR3nt: TGTGCCAGCCGCCTAGCTGGAGCGAGCCATGAGCAGTTCTTC; CDR3aa: CASRLAGASHEQFF; abundance: few; v_gene: TRBV28; d_gene: -; j_gene: TRBJ2-1
CDR3nt: TGTGCCAGCAGCTTAGGGGGCGGGGGATTGGCTAACTATGGCTACACCTTC; CDR3aa: CASSLGGGGLANYGYTF; abundance: -; v_gene: TRBV7-2; d_gene: -; j_gene: TRBJ1-2
CDR3nt: TGTGCCAGTAGTATCCTAGCTGGGGAGGACACCGGGGAGCTGTTTTTT; CDR3aa: CASSILAGEDTGELFF; abundance: medium-sized; v_gene: TRBV19; d_gene: -; j_gene: TRBJ2-2
CDR3nt: TGTGCCAGCAGACCCGGGACGCGCCTCCCCAATGAGCAGTTCTTC; CDR3aa: CASRPGTRLPNEQFF; abundance: medium-sized; v_gene: TRBV12-3/TRBV12-4; d_gene: -; j_gene: TRBJ2-1
CDR3nt: TGTGCCAGCACCCTAAGGTTGGGTAATGAAAAACTGTTTTTT; CDR3aa: CASTLRLGNEKLFF; abundance: -; v_gene: TRBV5-5; d_gene: -; j_gene: TRBJ1-4
CDR3nt: TGTGCCAGCAGTTACGGTTTGACAGGCTCCTATGGCTACACCTTC; CDR3aa: CASSYGLTGSYGYTF; abundance: few; v_gene: TRBV6-6; d_gene: -; j_gene: TRBJ1-2
CDR3nt: TGTGCCAGCAGAACAGGGAGTGTGACTAATGAAAAACTGTTTTTT; CDR3aa: CASRTGSVTNEKLFF; abundance: -; v_gene: TRBV7-2; d_gene: -; j_gene: TRBJ1-4
CDR3nt: TGTGCCAGCAGTACCTCCCAGGGACTAGCGGGGTTACCACAGCGGTTCTTC; CDR3aa: CASSTSQGLAGLPQRFF; abundance: few; v_gene: TRBV6-6; d_gene: TRBD2; j_gene: TRBJ2-1
CDR3nt: TGTGGCAGCTCACGGGACACCAGTGGGACAACTAATGAAAAACTGTTTTTT; CDR3aa: CGSSRDTSGTTNEKLFF; abundance: -; v_gene: TRBV18; d_gene: -; j_gene: TRBJ1-4
CDR3nt: TGTGCCAGCGGCGGACTCTTTGGGGCCAACGTCCTGACTTTC; CDR3aa: CASGGLFGANVLTF; abundance: -; v_gene: TRBV7-2; d_gene: -; j_gene: TRBJ2-6
CDR3nt: TGTGCCAGCAGTTACGCACACTTCTCCTACGAGCAGTACTTC; CDR3aa: CASSYAHFSYEQYF; abundance: -; v_gene: TRBV6-5; d_gene: -; j_gene: TRBJ2-7
CDR3nt: TGCAGTGCTAGAGAAGGGGCAGGGGGTACTAATTCACCCCTCCACTTT; CDR3aa: CSAREGAGGTNSPLHF; abundance: -; v_gene: TRBV20-1; d_gene: TRBD1; j_gene: TRBJ1-6
CDR3nt: TGTGCCAGCTCACCACTTAGAGCACCAGCGGGGGGAAGCACAGATACGCAGTATTTT; CDR3aa: CASSPLRAPAGGSTDTQYF; abundance: medium-sized; v_gene: TRBV18; d_gene: TRBD2; j_gene: TRBJ2-3
CDR3nt: TGCAGCGGGGGACAGGGGAACACTGAAGCTTTCTTT; CDR3aa: CSGGQGNTEAFF; abundance: medium-sized; v_gene: TRBV29-1; d_gene: TRBD1; j_gene: TRBJ1-1
CDR3nt: TGTGCCAGCAGCTCACACCCTTACGAGCAGTACTTC; CDR3aa: CASSSHPYEQYF; abundance: medium-sized; v_gene: TRBV5-6; d_gene: -; j_gene: TRBJ2-7
CDR3nt: TGTGCCAGCAGCCCGTTTGGACTAATCCAAGAGACCCAGTACTTC; CDR3aa: CASSPFGLIQETQYF; abundance: -; v_gene: TRBV7-2; d_gene: -; j_gene: TRBJ2-5
CDR3nt: TGTGCCAGCAGCTCGGGACTAGCGAGCACCGGGGAGCTGTTTTTT; CDR3aa: CASSSGLASTGELFF; abundance: -; v_gene: TRBV14; d_gene: TRBD2; j_gene: TRBJ2-2
CDR3nt: TGCAGCGTGCGGACAGGGGGCACTGAAGCTTTCTTT; CDR3aa: CSVRTGGTEAFF; abundance: medium-sized; v_gene: TRBV29-1; d_gene: TRBD1; j_gene: TRBJ1-1
CDR3nt: TGTGCCAGCAGTGAAGACAGATTTTCTGGAAACACCATATATTTT; CDR3aa: CASSEDRFSGNTIYF; abundance: few; v_gene: TRBV6-5; d_gene: -; j_gene: TRBJ1-3
CDR3nt: TGTGCCAGTAGCGCCCCTGACAGGGGGTGGAATTCACCCCTCCACTTT; CDR3aa: CASSAPDRGWNSPLHF; abundance: few; v_gene: TRBV19; d_gene: TRBD1; j_gene: TRBJ1-6
CDR3nt: TGTGCCAGCTCACTTTCCGACCTTTCCTACGAGCAGTACTTC; CDR3aa: CASSLSDLSYEQYF; abundance: medium-sized; v_gene: TRBV18; d_gene: -; j_gene: TRBJ2-7
CDR3nt: TGTGCCAGCAGGCCGGGACTACAGGGCACTGAAGCTTTCTTT; CDR3aa: CASRPGLQGTEAFF; abundance: -; v_gene: TRBV12-3/TRBV12-4; d_gene: -; j_gene: TRBJ1-1
CDR3nt: TGTGCCAGCAGTTCGGGACAGGGTAACACCGGGGAGCTGTTTTTT; CDR3aa: CASSSGQGNTGELFF; abundance: medium-sized; v_gene: TRBV6-5; d_gene: TRBD1; j_gene: TRBJ2-2